This TCR beta chain was observed in a study of chemoradiotherapy in HPV16-positive cancers. The germline V and J ends were trimmed by 3 bases and 5 bases, with 19 bases remaining between them. CDR3 length: 17 amino acids. Germline CDR1 and CDR2: SEHNR and FQNEAQ (reference sequence). Using immunoSEQ multiplex PCR, the repertoire was profiled, and TCRdb retains in-frame clones only, with some absent. Among some 29,000 clones listed, over 90% were seen once. The chain couples TRBV7-9 to TRBJ2-2, with D perhaps matching TRBD2 (6 bases). This sample comprised blood, obtained from a patient who underwent chemoradiotherapy. The receptor was derived from a human donor with HPV-associated anogenital cancer. DNA of the CDR3: TGTGCCAGCAGCTTGGCCCCCCTCGGGAGTAGTACCGGGGAGCTGTTTTTT. This codes for CASSLAPLGSSTGELFF.